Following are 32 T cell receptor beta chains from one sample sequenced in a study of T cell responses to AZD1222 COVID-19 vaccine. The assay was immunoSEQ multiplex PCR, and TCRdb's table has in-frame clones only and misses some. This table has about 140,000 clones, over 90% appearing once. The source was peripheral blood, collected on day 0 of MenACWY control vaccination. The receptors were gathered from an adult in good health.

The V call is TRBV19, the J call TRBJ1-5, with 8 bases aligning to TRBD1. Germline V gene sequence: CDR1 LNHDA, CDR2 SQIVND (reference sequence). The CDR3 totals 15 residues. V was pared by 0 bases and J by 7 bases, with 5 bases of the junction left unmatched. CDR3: CASSIEGTGSQPQHF. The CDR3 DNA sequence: TGTGCCAGTAGTATAGAGGGGACAGGCAGCCAGCCCCAGCATTTT.

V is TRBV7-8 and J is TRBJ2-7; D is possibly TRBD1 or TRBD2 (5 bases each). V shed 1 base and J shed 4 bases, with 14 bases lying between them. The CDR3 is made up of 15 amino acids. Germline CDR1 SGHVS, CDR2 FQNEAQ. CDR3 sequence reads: CASSLDSRDPYEQYF. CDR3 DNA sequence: TGTGCCAGCAGCTTAGACAGCAGGGACCCTTACGAGCAGTACTTC.

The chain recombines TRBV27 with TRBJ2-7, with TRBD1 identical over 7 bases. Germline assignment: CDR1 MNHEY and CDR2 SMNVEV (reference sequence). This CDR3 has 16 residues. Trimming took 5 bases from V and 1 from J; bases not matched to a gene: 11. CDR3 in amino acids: CASSPSSGTESYEQYF. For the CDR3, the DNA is TGTGCCAGCAGTCCCTCTTCCGGGACAGAGTCCTACGAGCAGTACTTC.

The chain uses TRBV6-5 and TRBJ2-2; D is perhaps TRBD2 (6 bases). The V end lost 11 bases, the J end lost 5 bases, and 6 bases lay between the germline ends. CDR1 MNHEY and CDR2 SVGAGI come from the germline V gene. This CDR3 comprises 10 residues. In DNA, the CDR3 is TGTGCCGCGGGGACCGGGGAGCTGTTTTTT. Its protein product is CAAGTGELFF.

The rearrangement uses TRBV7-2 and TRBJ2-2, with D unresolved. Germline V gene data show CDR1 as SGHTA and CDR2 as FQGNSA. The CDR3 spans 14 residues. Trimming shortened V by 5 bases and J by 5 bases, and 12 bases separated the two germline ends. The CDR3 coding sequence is TGTGCCAGCAGCCCCTTTTTTTGGACCGGGGAGCTGTTTTTT. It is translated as CASSPFFWTGELFF.

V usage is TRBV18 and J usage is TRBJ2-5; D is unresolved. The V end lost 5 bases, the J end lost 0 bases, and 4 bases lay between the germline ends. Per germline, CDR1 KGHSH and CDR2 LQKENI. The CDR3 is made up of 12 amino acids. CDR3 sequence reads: CASSSNQETQYF. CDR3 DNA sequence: TGTGCCAGCTCATCAAACCAAGAGACCCAGTACTTC. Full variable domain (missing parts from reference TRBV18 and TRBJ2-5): NAGVMQNPRHLVRRRGQEARLRCSPMKGHSHVYWYRQLPEEGLKFMVYLQKENIIDESGMPKERFSAEFPKEGPSILRIQQVVRGDSAAYFCASSSNQETQYFGPGTRLLVL.

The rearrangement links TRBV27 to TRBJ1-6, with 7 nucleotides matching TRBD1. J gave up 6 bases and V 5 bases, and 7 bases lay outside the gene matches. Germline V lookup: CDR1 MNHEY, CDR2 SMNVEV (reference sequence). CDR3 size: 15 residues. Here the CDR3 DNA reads TGTGCCAGCAGTCCCTCGTCAGGGGGTAATTCACCCCTCCACTTT. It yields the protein CASSPSSGGNSPLHF.

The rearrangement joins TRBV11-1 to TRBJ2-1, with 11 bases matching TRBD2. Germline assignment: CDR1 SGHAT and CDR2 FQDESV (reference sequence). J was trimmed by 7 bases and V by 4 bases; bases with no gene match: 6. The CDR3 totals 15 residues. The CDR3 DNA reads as TGTGCCAGCAGCTCGACTAGCGGGACAGGTAATGAGCAGTTCTTC. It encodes CASSSTSGTGNEQFF.

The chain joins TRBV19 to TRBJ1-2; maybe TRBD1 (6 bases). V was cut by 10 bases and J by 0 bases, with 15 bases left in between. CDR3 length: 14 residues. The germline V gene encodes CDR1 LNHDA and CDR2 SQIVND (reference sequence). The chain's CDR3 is CATWIGQSNYGYTF. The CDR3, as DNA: TGTGCCACCTGGATTGGACAGTCTAACTATGGCTACACCTTC.

The CDR3 nucleotides read TGTGCCAGCAGCTTGGGGTTTAAGGTCCGAGGCACTGAAGCTTTCTTT. It yields the protein CASSLGFKVRGTEAFF. V is TRBV5-5 and J is TRBJ1-1; D is ambiguous. Germline V CDR1 and CDR2: SGHKS, YYEKEE (reference sequence). The CDR3 loop spans 16 amino acids. Trimming removed 0 bases at V and 4 bases at J, with 16 bases between.

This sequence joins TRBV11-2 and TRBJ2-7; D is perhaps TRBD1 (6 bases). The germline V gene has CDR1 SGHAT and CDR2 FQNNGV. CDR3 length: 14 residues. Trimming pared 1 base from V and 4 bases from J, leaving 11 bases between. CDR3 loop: CASSLGTALYEQYF. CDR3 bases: TGTGCCAGCAGCTTAGGGACAGCCCTATACGAGCAGTACTTC.

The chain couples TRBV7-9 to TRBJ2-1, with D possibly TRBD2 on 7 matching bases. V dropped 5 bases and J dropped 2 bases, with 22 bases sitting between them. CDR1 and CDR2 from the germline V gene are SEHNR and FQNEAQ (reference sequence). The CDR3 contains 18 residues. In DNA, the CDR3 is TGTGCCAGCAGCCCCAGAGGAGGGGGGGCAGGGGCCTACAATGAGCAGTTCTTC. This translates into CASSPRGGGAGAYNEQFF.

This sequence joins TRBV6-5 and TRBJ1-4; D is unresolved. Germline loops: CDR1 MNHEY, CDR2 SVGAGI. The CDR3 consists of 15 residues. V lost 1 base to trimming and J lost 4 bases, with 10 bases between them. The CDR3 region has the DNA TGTGCCAGCAGTTACTGGGCACCGGGTAATGAAAAACTGTTTTTT. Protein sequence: CASSYWAPGNEKLFF.

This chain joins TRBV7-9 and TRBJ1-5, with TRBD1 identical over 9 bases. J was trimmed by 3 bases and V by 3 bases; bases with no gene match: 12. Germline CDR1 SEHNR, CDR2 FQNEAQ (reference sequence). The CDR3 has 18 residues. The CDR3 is CASSLTSGTGGVNQPQHF. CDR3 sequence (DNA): TGTGCCAGCAGCTTGACGTCGGGAACAGGGGGCGTCAATCAGCCCCAGCATTTT.

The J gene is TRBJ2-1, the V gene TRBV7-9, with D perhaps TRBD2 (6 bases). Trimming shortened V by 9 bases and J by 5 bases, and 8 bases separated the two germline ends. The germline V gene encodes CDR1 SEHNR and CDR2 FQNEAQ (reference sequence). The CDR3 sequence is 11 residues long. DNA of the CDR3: TGTGCCAGTTGGGGGGACAATGAGCAGTTCTTC. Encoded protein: CASWGDNEQFF.

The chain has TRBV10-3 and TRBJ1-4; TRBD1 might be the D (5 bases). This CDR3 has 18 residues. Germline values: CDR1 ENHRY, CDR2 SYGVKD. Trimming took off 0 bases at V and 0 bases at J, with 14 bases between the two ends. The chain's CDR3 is CAISESEGLRATNEKLFF. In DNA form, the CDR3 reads TGTGCCATCAGTGAGTCCGAGGGACTACGCGCAACTAATGAAAAACTGTTTTTT.

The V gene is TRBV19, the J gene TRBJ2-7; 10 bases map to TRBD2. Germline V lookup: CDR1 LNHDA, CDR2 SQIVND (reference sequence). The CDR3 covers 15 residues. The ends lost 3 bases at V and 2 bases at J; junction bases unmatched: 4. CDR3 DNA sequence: TGTGCCAGTAGTATTACTAGCGGGATGACCTACGAGCAGTACTTC. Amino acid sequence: CASSITSGMTYEQYF.

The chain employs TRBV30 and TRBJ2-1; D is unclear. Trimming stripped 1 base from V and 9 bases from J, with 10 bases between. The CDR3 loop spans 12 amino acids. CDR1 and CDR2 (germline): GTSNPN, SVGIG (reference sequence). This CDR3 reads CAWSELGAEQFF. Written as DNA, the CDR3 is TGTGCCTGGAGTGAATTGGGTGCTGAGCAGTTCTTC.

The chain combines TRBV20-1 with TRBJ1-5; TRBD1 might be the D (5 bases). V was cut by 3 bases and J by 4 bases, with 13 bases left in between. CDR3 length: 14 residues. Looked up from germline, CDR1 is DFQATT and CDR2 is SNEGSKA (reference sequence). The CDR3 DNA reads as TGCAGTGCTAGTTTGGGGCCCGCTAATCAGCCCCAGCATTTT. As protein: CSASLGPANQPQHF.

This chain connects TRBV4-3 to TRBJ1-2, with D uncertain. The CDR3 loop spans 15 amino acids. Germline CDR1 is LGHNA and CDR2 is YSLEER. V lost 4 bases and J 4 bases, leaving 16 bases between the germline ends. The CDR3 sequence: CASSPLEGSVYGYTF. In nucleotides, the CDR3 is TGCGCCAGCAGCCCCCTCGAGGGTTCGGTCTATGGCTACACCTTC.

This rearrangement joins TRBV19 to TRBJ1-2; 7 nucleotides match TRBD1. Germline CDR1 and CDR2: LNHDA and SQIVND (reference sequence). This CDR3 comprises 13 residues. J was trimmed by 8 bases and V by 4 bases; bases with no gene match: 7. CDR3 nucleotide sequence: TGTGCCAGTAGTACCGACAGGGATCGCGGCTACACCTTC. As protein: CASSTDRDRGYTF. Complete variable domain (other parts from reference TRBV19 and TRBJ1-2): DGGITQSPKYLFRKEGQNVTLSCEQNLNHDAMYWYRQDPGQGLRLIYYSQIVNDFQKGDIAEGYSVSREKKESFPLTVTSAQKNPTAFYLCASSTDRDRGYTFGSGTRLTVV.

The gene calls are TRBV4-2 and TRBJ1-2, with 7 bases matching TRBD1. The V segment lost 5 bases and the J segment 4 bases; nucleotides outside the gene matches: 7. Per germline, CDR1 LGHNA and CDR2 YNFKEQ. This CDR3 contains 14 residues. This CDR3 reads CASSEGDRFYGYTF. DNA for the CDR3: TGTGCCAGCAGCGAAGGGGACAGATTCTATGGCTACACCTTC.

The DNA of the CDR3 is TGCAGTGCTAGTAACCCAGGGGCCGGCTCCTACAATGAGCAGTTCTTC. Its protein product is CSASNPGAGSYNEQFF. The chain recombines TRBV20-1 with TRBJ2-1, with D maybe TRBD1 (6 bases). Germline CDR1 DFQATT, CDR2 SNEGSKA (reference sequence). Trimming removed 3 bases from V and 0 bases from J, with 15 bases in between. This CDR3 has 16 residues.

The CDR3 nucleotides read TGTGCCAGCAGCTCCCGGGACTACAATGAGCAGTTCTTC. It specifies CASSSRDYNEQFF. The chain employs TRBV11-3 and TRBJ2-1; D perhaps matches TRBD2 (5 bases). Trimming took 4 bases from V and 3 from J, leaving 7 bases between them. This CDR3 spans 13 amino acids. Germline V lookup: CDR1 SGHNT, CDR2 YENEEA.

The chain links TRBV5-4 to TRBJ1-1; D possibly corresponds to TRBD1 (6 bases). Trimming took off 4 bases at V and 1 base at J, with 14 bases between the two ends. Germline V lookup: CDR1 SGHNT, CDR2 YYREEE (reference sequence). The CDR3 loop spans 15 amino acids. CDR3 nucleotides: TGTGCCAGCAGCCACAGGGCAGAAACGAACACTGAAGCTTTCTTT. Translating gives CASSHRAETNTEAFF.

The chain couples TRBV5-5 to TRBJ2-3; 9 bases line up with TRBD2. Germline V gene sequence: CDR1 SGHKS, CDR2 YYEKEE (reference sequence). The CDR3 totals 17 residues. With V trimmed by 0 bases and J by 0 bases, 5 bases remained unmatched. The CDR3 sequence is CASSLADLAGSTDTQYF. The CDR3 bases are TGTGCCAGCAGCTTGGCCGATCTAGCGGGGAGCACAGATACGCAGTATTTT.

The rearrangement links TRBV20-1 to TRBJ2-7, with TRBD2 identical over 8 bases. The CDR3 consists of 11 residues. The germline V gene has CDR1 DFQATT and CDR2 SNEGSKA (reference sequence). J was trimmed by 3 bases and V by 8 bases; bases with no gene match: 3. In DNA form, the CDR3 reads TGCAGTTTCCTAGCGGGCTACGAGCAGTACTTC. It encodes CSFLAGYEQYF.

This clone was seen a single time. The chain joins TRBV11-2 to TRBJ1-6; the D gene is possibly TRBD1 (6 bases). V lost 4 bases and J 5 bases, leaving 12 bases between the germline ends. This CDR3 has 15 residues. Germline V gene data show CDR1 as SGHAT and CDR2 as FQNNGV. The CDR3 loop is CASSWAGTNNSPLHF. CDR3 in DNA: TGTGCCAGCAGCTGGGCCGGGACAAATAATTCACCCCTCCACTTT.

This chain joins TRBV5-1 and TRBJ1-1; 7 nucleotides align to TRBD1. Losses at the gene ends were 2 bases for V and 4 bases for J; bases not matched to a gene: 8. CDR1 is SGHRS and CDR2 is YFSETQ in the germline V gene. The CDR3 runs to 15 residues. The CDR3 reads CASSLEGQIGTEAFF. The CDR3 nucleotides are TGCGCCAGCAGCTTAGAGGGACAGATCGGCACTGAAGCTTTCTTT.

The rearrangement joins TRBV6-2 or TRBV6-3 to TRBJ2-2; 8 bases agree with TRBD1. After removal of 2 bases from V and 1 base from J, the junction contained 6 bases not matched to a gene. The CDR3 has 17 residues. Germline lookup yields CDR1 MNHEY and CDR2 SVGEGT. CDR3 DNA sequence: TGTGCCAGCAGTTACCTGCCCGGGACAGGGAACACCGGGGAGCTGTTTTTT. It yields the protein CASSYLPGTGNTGELFF.

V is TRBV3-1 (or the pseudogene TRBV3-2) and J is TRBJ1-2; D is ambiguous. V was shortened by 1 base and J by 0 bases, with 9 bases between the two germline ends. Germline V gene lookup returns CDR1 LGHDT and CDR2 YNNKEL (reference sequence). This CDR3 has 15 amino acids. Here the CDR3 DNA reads TGTGCCAGCAGCCAAGGAGGGAGACCTAACTATGGCTACACCTTC. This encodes CASSQGGRPNYGYTF.

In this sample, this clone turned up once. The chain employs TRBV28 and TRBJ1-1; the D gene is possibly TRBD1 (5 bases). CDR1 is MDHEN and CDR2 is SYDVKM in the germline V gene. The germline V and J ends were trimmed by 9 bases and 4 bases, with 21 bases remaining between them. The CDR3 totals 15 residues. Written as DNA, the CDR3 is TGTGCCAGTCGATCCCAATGGCGGGGGGGCACTGAAGCTTTCTTT. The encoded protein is CASRSQWRGGTEAFF.